This T cell receptor beta chain comes out of a study of a mutant IDH1 vaccine in newly diagnosed glioma. Study overall: Vaccines were first given 4-6 weeks after radiotherapy alone, or with temozolomide cycles. Pretreatment consisted of radiotherapy, temozolomide, or both, with most receiving both. Study-level findings and limits: It was more than 80% of patients that developed vaccine-induced immune responses. Pseudoprogression appears to have had no connection to changes in top peripheral T cell clonotypes.

A note on this clone: The target antigen is unknown.

Using immunoSEQ multiplex PCR, the repertoire was profiled, and TCRdb retains in-frame clones only, with some absent. The table has around 35,000 clones, just under 85% seen once. The sample's time point: week 5, during vaccination. Topical imiquimod was applied with each vaccine dose, which held 300 ug of mutant IDH1 20-mer peptide. The receptor comes from a man in his thirties or forties with glioma. This material consisted of PBMCs, taken from a glioma patient whose treatment included an IDH1 peptide vaccine.

CDR3 region: CASSQDLQREYEQYF. CDR3 coding DNA: TGCGCCAGCAGCCAAGATCTCCAGCGGGAGTACGAGCAGTACTTC. The chain links TRBV4-3 to TRBJ2-7; 8 nucleotides agree with TRBD2. The CDR3 sequence is 15 residues long. The trim removed 0 bases at V and 4 bases at J, leaving 5 bases unmatched. The germline gives CDR1 LGHNA, CDR2 YSLEER.